A single TCR beta chain is shown here with its context. Antigen: not known. This record belongs to a study of glioma-infiltrating T cells. Study-level points and caveats: Above-expected tissue-blood divergence occurred in all gliomas, most in low-grade ones. CDR3 overlap between tissue and blood was very small.

The iRepertoire nested amplicon-rescue multiplex PCR amplified TCR alpha and beta CDR3s from RNA. Tissue mRNA or PBMC total RNA, roughly 95-400 ng, went into one-step reverse transcription and amplification. MiXCR, applied by TCRdb to the multiplex PCR reads, yields one record per CDR3 protein. Among around 180,000 distinct CDR3 sequences listed, more than 35% were seen once. This CDR3 contains 14 residues. J gave up 2 bases and V 8 bases, and 7 bases lay outside the gene matches. In germline, CDR1 is LNHDA, CDR2 SQIVND (reference sequence). Sequenced input: glioma tissue, nonneoplastic brain tissue, or PBMCs (not recorded which). The sequence was collected from a human donor with low-grade glioma or glioblastoma, undergoing nonglioma brain surgery, or in good health (not recorded which). This chain uses TRBV19 with TRBJ2-3; TRBD1 agrees at 7 bases. CDR3 region: CASGPGQTTDTQYF. In DNA, the CDR3 is TGTGCCAGTGGTCCGGGACAGACCACAGATACGCAGTATTTT.